One and the same sample provided the 23 T cell receptor beta chains below, sequenced in a study of T cells after yellow fever vaccination. TCRdb re-called the 5' RACE reads with MiXCR, one entry per CDR3 protein. This table holds around 250,000 distinct CDR3 sequences, about 5.2% found once. Source: CD4+ T cells sorted from PBMCs, taken on the day of the yellow fever booster vaccination. These receptors all come from a man younger than 35 who received the YFV17D yellow fever vaccine.

This clonotype showed up many times. The rearrangement joins TRBV10-3 to TRBJ2-2; D is undetermined. Looked up from germline, CDR1 is ENHRY and CDR2 is SYGVKD. This CDR3 spans 13 amino acids. The V end lost 5 bases, the J end lost 7 bases, and 11 bases lay between the germline ends. CDR3 sequence (DNA): TGTGCCATCAGTATAAAAGCCGACGGGGAGCTGTTTTTT. This encodes CAISIKADGELFF.

This clonotype appeared a few times. This chain connects TRBV6-5 to TRBJ2-3; 8 positions agree with TRBD2. V was pared by 6 bases and J by 5 bases, with 7 bases of the junction left unmatched. Germline CDR1 and CDR2: MNHEY and SVGAGI. This CDR3 region has 14 residues. CDR3 DNA: TGTGCCAGCAGACCGGGGGGGCCGAAAGATACGCAGTATTTT. As protein: CASRPGGPKDTQYF.

There are a few counts of this clonotype. This chain uses TRBV27 with TRBJ2-7, with D possibly being TRBD2 (5 bases). Per the germline V gene, CDR1 is MNHEY and CDR2 is SMNVEV (reference sequence). The CDR3 is 16 amino acids. Trimming pared 5 bases from V and 4 bases from J, leaving 21 bases between. CDR3 protein: CASSPNPPERAYEQYF. The CDR3 DNA sequence: TGTGCCAGCAGTCCAAACCCCCCCGAGAGGGCATACGAGCAGTACTTC.

This clonotype showed up many times. DNA for the CDR3: TGTGCCAGCAGCCATCCCCCACTAGCGGGGGGGCCCAATGAGCAGTTCTTC. It codes for CASSHPPLAGGPNEQFF. The chain couples TRBV4-2 to TRBJ2-1, with TRBD2 matching over 13 bases. CDR3 length: 17 amino acids. Germline V gene data show CDR1 as LGHNA and CDR2 as YNFKEQ. Trimming took 3 bases from V and 6 from J; bases not matched to a gene: 8.

This clonotype was observed a handful of times. The J gene is TRBJ1-6, the V gene TRBV6-5; D is possibly TRBD1 (5 bases). CDR1 is MNHEY, CDR2 SVGAGI, per germline. This CDR3 region has 12 residues. V shed 9 bases and J shed 10 bases, with 13 bases lying between them. In DNA, the CDR3 is TGTGCCAGTGGACAAAGAGGCTCACCCCTCCACTTT. Its translation is CASGQRGSPLHF.

This clonotype showed up many times. The CDR3: CASSLVPGRDGYNEQFF. CDR3 coding DNA: TGCGCCAGCAGCTTGGTCCCCGGCAGGGACGGCTACAATGAGCAGTTCTTC. The chain uses TRBV5-1 and TRBJ2-1; the D gene could be TRBD1 or TRBD2 (5 bases each). There are 17 residues in the CDR3. CDR1 is SGHRS, CDR2 YFSETQ, per germline. V was cut by 0 bases and J by 3 bases, with 16 bases left in between. Complete variable domain (other parts from reference TRBV5-1 and TRBJ2-1): KAGVTQTPRYLIKTRGQQVTLSCSPISGHRSVSWYQQTPGQGLQFLFEYFSETQRNKGNFPGRFSGRQFSNSRSEMNVSTLELGDSALYLCASSLVPGRDGYNEQFFGPGTRLTVL.

This clonotype was counted only a few times. The chain recombines TRBV2 with TRBJ2-3; no clear D gene. Germline assignment: CDR1 SNHLY and CDR2 FYNNEI. V was trimmed by 0 bases and J by 1 base, leaving 17 bases between them. This CDR3 contains 18 residues. The CDR3 here is CASSEAMGLTRGTDTQYF. The DNA of the CDR3 is TGTGCCAGCAGTGAAGCGATGGGCCTGACACGGGGCACAGATACGCAGTATTTT.

The V call is TRBV27, the J call TRBJ1-5, with D unclear. Germline loops: CDR1 MNHEY, CDR2 SMNVEV (reference sequence). This CDR3 is built from 11 residues. Trimming took off 9 bases at V and 8 bases at J, with 11 bases between the two ends. The CDR3 sequence is CASGGVEPQHF. The CDR3 DNA is TGTGCCAGTGGCGGGGTGGAGCCCCAGCATTTT.

The chain carries TRBV18 and TRBJ1-6; perhaps TRBD1 as D (5 bases). This CDR3 has 17 residues. V was shortened by 2 bases and J by 3 bases, with 14 bases between the two germline ends. Germline values: CDR1 KGHSH, CDR2 LQKENI. The CDR3 coding sequence is TGTGCCAGCTCACCAGGTACCGGGGGAGACTATAATTCACCCCTCCACTTT. The encoded protein is CASSPGTGGDYNSPLHF.

This clonotype turned up a few times. This chain links TRBV3-1 with TRBJ2-4, with 16 bases that match TRBD2. This CDR3 is 21 amino acids long. Per the germline V gene, CDR1 is LGHDT and CDR2 is YNNKEL (reference sequence). The junction had 15 bases not matched to a gene; V was cut back by 4 bases and J by 3 bases. DNA of the CDR3: TGTGCCAGCAGCCCTAAGACGATTCCGGGACTAGCGGGGGGGATCAAAAACATTCAGTACTTC. It is translated as CASSPKTIPGLAGGIKNIQYF. Based on the CDR3 plus reference TRBV3-1 and TRBJ2-4, the full variable domain is DTAVSQTPKYLVTQMGNDKSIKCEQNLGHDTMYWYKQDSKKFLKIMFSYNNKELIINETVPNRFSPKSPDKAHLNLHINSLELGDSAVYFCASSPKTIPGLAGGIKNIQYFGAGTRLSVL.

This clonotype was counted between two and nine times. This chain uses TRBV11-2 with TRBJ2-5; no definite D call. CDR3 length equals 12 residues. The germline CDR1 and CDR2 sequences are SGHAT and FQNNGV. The V gene lost 3 bases and the J gene lost 3 bases, with 5 bases spanning the gap. The DNA of the CDR3 is TGTGCCAGCAGCTTCCGGGAAGAGACCCAGTACTTC. Translating it yields CASSFREETQYF. The variable domain in full, with the rest retrieved from reference TRBV11-2 and TRBJ2-5, is EAGVAQSPRYKIIEKRQSVAFWCNPISGHATLYWYQQILGQGPKLLIQFQNNGVVDDSQLPKDRFSAERLKGVDSTLKIQPAKLEDSAVYLCASSFREETQYFGPGTRLLVL.

This clonotype was seen at least ten times. This chain connects TRBV12-3 or TRBV12-4 to TRBJ2-1; TRBD2 might be the D (5 bases). V was shortened by 2 bases and J by 9 bases, with 8 bases between the two germline ends. This CDR3 has 12 amino acids. CDR3 nucleotide sequence: TGTGCCAGCAGTTTATTGGCGGGTGAGCAGTTCTTC. This translates into CASSLLAGEQFF.

There are a few counts of this clonotype. CDR3 DNA: TGTGCCAGCAGTACCACCCCCGGGACAGTTTCCCTAGCTAACTATGGCTACACCTTC. Protein sequence: CASSTTPGTVSLANYGYTF. V and J are TRBV27 and TRBJ1-2, with 7 bases identical to TRBD1. This CDR3 has 19 amino acids. Trimming cost V 5 bases and J 0 bases; bases outside gene matches: 18. CDR1 and CDR2 (germline): MNHEY, SMNVEV (reference sequence).

This clonotype was detected only a few times. The V gene is TRBV4-2, the J gene TRBJ1-4, with D possibly being TRBD1 (6 bases). The CDR3 has 15 amino acids. The V end lost 4 bases, the J end lost 7 bases, and 16 bases lay between the germline ends. Germline loops: CDR1 LGHNA, CDR2 YNFKEQ. The DNA of the CDR3 is TGTGCCAGCAGCCGGATGCCGGGACAACCTGAAAAACTGTTTTTT. Translating gives CASSRMPGQPEKLFF.

The chain employs TRBV12-3 or TRBV12-4 and TRBJ2-3; maybe TRBD1 (5 bases). This CDR3 spans 12 amino acids. Trimming shortened V by 2 bases and J by 11 bases, and 11 bases separated the two germline ends. The CDR3 spells CASSLRQGMQYF. In DNA form, the CDR3 reads TGTGCCAGCAGTTTAAGGCAGGGTATGCAGTATTTT.

Only a few counts were recorded for this clonotype. This chain connects TRBV14 to TRBJ2-1; D uncertain. This CDR3 is 21 amino acids long. V was shortened by 0 bases and J by 0 bases, with 24 bases between the two germline ends. Germline V gene lookup returns CDR1 SGHDN and CDR2 FVKESK. The DNA for the CDR3 is TGTGCCAGCAGCCAAGAAAAGGGCTTTGATACCTCTATCCTCTCCTACAATGAGCAGTTCTTC. Translating gives CASSQEKGFDTSILSYNEQFF.

This clonotype was counted only a few times. The V and J genes are TRBV27 and TRBJ1-6; no reliable D call. The V end was cut by 3 bases, the J end by 3 bases, with 12 bases between. The CDR3 is made up of 16 amino acids. Per the germline V gene, CDR1 is MNHEY and CDR2 is SMNVEV (reference sequence). Written as DNA, the CDR3 is TGTGCCAGCAGTTTGGCCAGTCCAATCTATAATTCACCCCTCCACTTT. Its protein is CASSLASPIYNSPLHF.

This clonotype was recorded many times. The J gene is TRBJ2-1, the V gene TRBV5-6; possible D gene TRBD2, 5 bases. CDR3 size: 13 residues. Trimming shortened V by 4 bases and J by 10 bases, and 15 bases separated the two germline ends. CDR1 and CDR2 (germline): SGHDT, YYEEEE. CDR3 DNA: TGTGCCAGCAGCCCGGAAGACTATCTCGAGCAGTTCTTC. Translated: CASSPEDYLEQFF.

The gene calls are TRBV7-9 and TRBJ2-3; 7 nucleotides align to TRBD2. The CDR3 spans 15 residues. Trimming removed 4 bases from V and 1 base from J; junction bases left unmatched: 5. The germline V gene encodes CDR1 SEHNR and CDR2 FQNEAQ (reference sequence). The CDR3 reads CASSWGGIGTDTQYF. The CDR3 DNA is TGTGCCAGCAGCTGGGGGGGGATAGGCACAGATACGCAGTATTTT.

This clonotype was counted a few times. This sequence joins TRBV7-2 and TRBJ2-5; 8 bases agree with TRBD2. CDR1 is SGHTA and CDR2 is FQGNSA in the germline V gene. The V gene end was trimmed by 1 base and the J gene end by 5 bases; junction bases not matched to a gene: 9. This CDR3 has 16 residues. The CDR3: CASSLGSSGGLETQYF. The CDR3 DNA is TGTGCCAGCAGCTTAGGCTCCAGCGGGGGTTTGGAGACCCAGTACTTC.

Many counts were recorded for this clonotype. The chain uses TRBV5-1 and TRBJ1-1; no definite D call. Per the germline V gene, CDR1 is SGHRS and CDR2 is YFSETQ. The CDR3 totals 14 residues. Trimming pared 4 bases from V and 1 base from J, leaving 11 bases between. For the CDR3, the DNA is TGCGCCAGCAGCCTACCGCGGGGGAACACTGAAGCTTTCTTT. Translating gives CASSLPRGNTEAFF.

This clonotype was seen repeatedly, ten times or more. The gene calls are TRBV12-3 or TRBV12-4 and TRBJ1-3, with D maybe TRBD1 (5 bases). The CDR3 extends over 18 amino acids. Trimming took off 7 bases at V and 4 bases at J, with 26 bases between the two ends. CDR3 in DNA: TGTGCCAGCACCCCCTATGTAGGCAGATCTTCAGGGGGAAACACCATATATTTT. As protein: CASTPYVGRSSGGNTIYF.

This clonotype was seen ten or more times. The V and J genes are TRBV7-9 and TRBJ2-1; D remains ambiguous. Trimming stripped 5 bases from V and 15 bases from J, with 8 bases between. The CDR3 has 9 amino acids. The germline gives CDR1 SEHNR, CDR2 FQNEAQ (reference sequence). CDR3 residues: CASSPPGFF. The CDR3 bases are TGTGCCAGCAGCCCCCCGGGGTTCTTC. Full variable domain (missing parts from reference TRBV7-9 and TRBJ2-1): DTGVSQNPRHKITKRGQNVTFRCDPISEHNRLYWYRQTLGQGPEFLTYFQNEAQLEKSRLLSDRFSAERPKGSFSTLEIQRTEQGDSAMYLCASSPPGFFGPGTRLTVL.